This T cell receptor beta chain is drawn from a study of blood T cell repertoires in COVID-19. About the research overall: Samples representing acute and convalescent COVID-19 were sourced from the United States, Italy and Spain. Sources were T cells, B-cell-depleted T cells, or PBMCs; the material itself was cDNA or gDNA.

Exposed enrollees had met someone with a PCR-confirmed or clinician-diagnosed COVID-19 case at some point within the 2 weeks before study entry. This CDR3 has 15 residues. Germline V gene lookup returns CDR1 GTSNPN and CDR2 SVGIG (reference sequence). The V segment lost 2 bases and the J segment 7 bases; nucleotides outside the gene matches: 5. This clone has a single count. Libraries were prepared by immunoSEQ multiplex PCR; TCRdb keeps only in-frame clonotypes and omits some of them. The table lists roughly 140,000 clones, under 85% of them singletons, with approximately 1.6% in the top ten. Material: PBMCs or T cells enriched from blood (not recorded which). The clonotype was recovered from a woman aged 18-29 years who had been exposed to COVID-19. The V and J genes are TRBV30 and TRBJ2-2; 12 bases are shared with TRBD2. The chain's CDR3 is CAWSLAGGYGGELFF. In DNA, the CDR3 is TGTGCCTGGAGTCTAGCGGGAGGGTACGGCGGGGAGCTGTTTTTT.